This is a list of T cell receptor beta chains from one sample in a study of blood T cell repertoires in COVID-19. The table came from immunoSEQ multiplex PCR; TCRdb's copy has only in-frame clones and leaves some out. The sample has approximately 200,000 clones; over 80% are singletons. What was sequenced was PBMCs or T cells enriched from blood (not recorded which). Receptors were obtained from a woman aged 25 to 39 who had been exposed to COVID-19. CDR3s include the opening cysteine and the closing phenylalanine or tryptophan. D genes are given only for firm matches. Some rows have no size entry. The others give once, few or many, or a class for an expanded clone.

CDR3: CASSQWGQGVSYEQYF
DNA: TGTGCCAGCAGTCAATGGGGACAGGGGGTCTCCTACGAGCAGTACTTC
size: few
V: TRBV2
J: TRBJ2-7
D: TRBD1

CDR3: CASSFYGGVDQPQHF
DNA: TGTGCCAGCAGTTTCTACGGGGGGGTTGATCAGCCCCAGCATTTT
size: -
V: TRBV27
J: TRBJ1-5
D: -

CDR3: CASSYSVGGNYGYTF
DNA: TGTGCCAGCAGTTACTCGGTTGGCGGAAACTATGGCTACACCTTC
size: -
V: TRBV6-5
J: TRBJ1-2
D: -

CDR3: CASSLEASGRNEQYF
DNA: TGTGCCAGCAGCTTGGAGGCTAGCGGGAGGAACGAGCAGTACTTC
size: -
V: TRBV5-4
J: TRBJ2-7
D: TRBD2

CDR3: CASSLFDRMNTEAFF
DNA: TGTGCCAGCAGCTTATTCGACAGAATGAACACTGAAGCTTTCTTT
size: -
V: TRBV7-9
J: TRBJ1-1
D: -

CDR3: CASSIAGTTTGELFF
DNA: TGTGCCAGCAGCATAGCCGGGACAACTACCGGGGAGCTGTTTTTT
size: -
V: TRBV5-6
J: TRBJ2-2
D: -

CDR3: CASSLGQIYGYTF
DNA: TGTGCCAGCAGCCTGGGACAAATCTATGGCTACACCTTC
size: -
V: TRBV28
J: TRBJ1-2
D: -

CDR3: CASSLTGQDGYTF
DNA: TGTGCCAGCAGCTTGACAGGGCAGGATGGCTACACCTTC
size: -
V: TRBV7-9
J: TRBJ1-2
D: TRBD1

CDR3: CASSSRYDTRYEQYF
DNA: TGTGCCAGCAGTTCCCGTTATGACACCCGGTACGAGCAGTACTTC
size: -
V: TRBV28
J: TRBJ2-7
D: -

CDR3: CASSIMGLARTYEQYF
DNA: TGTGCCAGTAGTATCATGGGACTAGCGAGAACCTACGAGCAGTACTTC
size: -
V: TRBV19
J: TRBJ2-7
D: TRBD2

CDR3: CASSVEVTVTGELFF
DNA: TGTGCCAGCAGCGTAGAGGTCACAGTGACCGGGGAGCTGTTTTTT
size: -
V: TRBV9
J: TRBJ2-2
D: -

CDR3: CASSPHRLTNEQFF
DNA: TGTGCCAGCAGCCCCCATCGACTAACCAATGAGCAGTTCTTC
size: -
V: TRBV9
J: TRBJ2-1
D: -

CDR3: CASSTVRGKKYF
DNA: TGTGCCAGTAGTACAGTCCGAGGGAAGAAGTACTTC
size: few
V: TRBV19
J: TRBJ2-7
D: -

CDR3: CASSDQGGNQPQHF
DNA: TGTGCCAGTAGTGACCAGGGGGGAAATCAGCCCCAGCATTTT
size: once
V: TRBV19
J: TRBJ1-5
D: TRBD1

CDR3: CASSFGGGLGQYGNTIYF
DNA: TGCGCCAGCAGCTTTGGTGGCGGCCTAGGACAGTATGGAAACACCATATATTTT
size: -
V: TRBV5-1
J: TRBJ1-3
D: -

CDR3: CASSPGQGYMNTEAFF
DNA: TGTGCCAGCAGTCCCGGACAGGGTTATATGAACACTGAAGCTTTCTTT
size: -
V: TRBV27
J: TRBJ1-1
D: TRBD1

CDR3: CATASGRRELNQPQHF
DNA: TGTGCCACCGCGTCGGGGAGAAGGGAATTAAATCAGCCCCAGCATTTT
size: -
V: TRBV28
J: TRBJ1-5
D: -

CDR3: CASSPGGEDTGELFF
DNA: TGTGCCAGCAGCCCCGGGGGGGAGGACACCGGGGAGCTGTTTTTT
size: -
V: TRBV6-6
J: TRBJ2-2
D: TRBD2

CDR3: CASRPGVTDGYTF
DNA: TGCGCCAGCAGACCGGGGGTCACAGATGGCTACACCTTC
size: -
V: TRBV10-2
J: TRBJ1-2
D: -

CDR3: CAWSVGVSSPLHF
DNA: TGTGCCTGGAGTGTCGGGGTCAGTTCACCCCTCCACTTT
size: -
V: TRBV30
J: TRBJ1-6
D: -

CDR3: CASSLAGRADYGYTF
DNA: TGTGCCAGCAGCTTAGCGGGCAGGGCCGACTATGGCTACACCTTC
size: -
V: TRBV7-9
J: TRBJ1-2
D: -

CDR3: CASSLKSFGVPNEQFF
DNA: TGTGCCAGCAGCTTAAAAAGTTTCGGGGTCCCCAATGAGCAGTTCTTC
size: -
V: TRBV7-9
J: TRBJ2-1
D: -